Reported below is one TCR beta chain. This clonotype was counted between two and nine times. Its antigen remains unidentified. The sample holds no much larger clone one base away, and base qualities are not on file. This entry is derived from a study of CD8 T cells in Susac syndrome (dated by TCRdb to about 2019). In the study overall: Repertoire sequencing was used to test whether CD8+ T cell activation and differentiation in Susac syndrome was antigen driven. Clonality of the CD8+ T cell repertoire was compared between around 13 healthy donors, approximately 14 Susac syndrome patients and 15 or so multiple sclerosis patients.

RNA was extracted using the RNeasy kit, and about 0.5 to 1 ug of the RNA was reverse transcribed with random hexamers. TCR beta CDR3 regions were amplified with the immunoSEQ multiplex PCR assay covering 54 Vbeta and 13 Jbeta segments. To correct PCR amplification bias, a synthetic template baseline was used for both primer optimization and computational correction. In the authors' own workflow: Reads were annotated to V, D and J genes according to IMGT and were analyzed with immunoSEQ Analyzer, with only productive sequences retained. Clonality was computed as one minus Shannon entropy normalized by log2 of the number of productive unique sequences. For each patient and control, public and private clones were evaluated within the 100 most prevalent clones. A clone was defined as Susac-specific if it was absent from the healthy and MS cohorts, from roughly 980 published viral clones and from other ImmuneACCESS disease sequences. Using fastp trimming at Q25 and MiXCR clonotype assembly, TCRdb reanalyzed the public sequencing data and kept in-frame beta chains. Merged by CDR3 protein, the rows form single entries marked with the most common genes and DNA. The V and J calls come from TCRdb's annotation, not from the publication. For this sample the table gives 70,000 to 100,000 distinct CDR3 sequences, of which 85% to 95% were detected only once. 0.25% to 0.4% of the sample comes from the top ten.

Its CDR3 holds 13 amino acids, cysteine through phenylalanine. Of all the DNA, just the CDR3 is kept, 39 bases in frame from base 1. V sheds 0 bases and J sheds 3 bases, leaving 6 bases between their ends. As encoded in the germline V gene, CDR1 is SGHDT while CDR2 is YYEEEE. Results and caveats for the whole study, not just this receptor: The study acknowledged that relatively few individuals were included in the TCR sequencing and HLA analysis.

Peripheral blood CD8+ and CD4+ T cells from healthy donors, Susac syndrome patients and multiple sclerosis patients were profiled by high-throughput TCR beta sequencing. Healthy donors were included as age- and sex-matched controls. CD8+ TEMRA cells were enriched by FACS, while bulk CD8+ and CD4+ T cells were purified by magnetic negative isolation. Blood was drawn into EDTA tubes, processed within 24 hours, and PBMCs were isolated by density gradient centrifugation. PBMCs intended for TCR sequencing were cryopreserved in liquid nitrogen and were subsequently thawed in a 37 degrees C water bath. The sorted or isolated CD4+, CD8+ and CD8+ TEMRA cells had a purity of 90% or higher.

The sequencing sample was made of CD8+ T cells from PBMCs. The receptor was derived from a human donor in good health. The chain was built from TRBV5-6 and TRBJ2-5; the D gene lacks a confident call. The nucleotides are TGTGCCAGCAGCTTGGAAACAGAAGAGACCCAGTACTTC. The encoded protein is CASSLETEETQYF.